Listed below are T cell receptor beta chains from one sample, sequenced in a study of cytomegalovirus exposure and HLA in healthy donors. TCRdb's copy holds only in-frame clones and misses some; the assay was immunoSEQ multiplex PCR. The table has more than 50,000 clones, about 85% seen once. The sample was PBMCs. The receptors derive from a female donor in good health and CMV-seronegative. CDR3s include the opening cysteine and the closing phenylalanine or tryptophan. The D gene is left open where the match is weak. Clone size, where shown, is once, few, many, or a class for clones that have expanded.

DNA,CDR3,length,V,size,D,J
TGTGCCAGCAGCTTAGATCATGGCGGGAGTGCTAACACCGGGGAGCTGTTTTTT,CASSLDHGGSANTGELFF,18,TRBV11-3,few,TRBD2,TRBJ2-2
TGTGCCAGCAGCTTAGACACGTACACTGAAGCTTTCTTT,CASSLDTYTEAFF,13,TRBV13,NA,NA,TRBJ1-1
TGCGCCAGCAGCCAAGAAAGGACAGGGAAAAACAATCAGCCCCAGCATTTT,CASSQERTGKNNQPQHF,17,TRBV4-3,NA,TRBD1,TRBJ1-5
TGTGCCAGCAGTTTATTTGGGACAGGGTTGTTCATGAACACTGAAGCTTTCTTT,CASSLFGTGLFMNTEAFF,18,TRBV28,NA,TRBD1,TRBJ1-1
TGTGCCAGTAGTACCATGGCAGCGGGGGGGCAAGAGACCCAGTACTTC,CASSTMAAGGQETQYF,16,TRBV19,NA,TRBD2,TRBJ2-5
TGCGCCAGCAGCCCCGTAGCGGGAGTTCTCCCCTACGAGCAGTACTTC,CASSPVAGVLPYEQYF,16,TRBV4-3,once,TRBD2,TRBJ2-7
TGTGCCAGCAGGGATACAGGGGTGGATGAGCAGTTCTTC,CASRDTGVDEQFF,13,TRBV5-4,once,TRBD1,TRBJ2-1
TGTGCCAGTAGTAGGGGACACTCTGGGGCCAACGGCCTGACTTTC,CASSRGHSGANGLTF,15,TRBV19,NA,NA,TRBJ2-6
TGTGCCAGCAGTCCAGACAGGGTCGGGGGAGAGACCCAGTACTTC,CASSPDRVGGETQYF,15,TRBV28,NA,NA,TRBJ2-5
TGCGCCAGCAGTCCTACCTTTCGACAGGCGGCGGGCGAGCAGTACTTC,CASSPTFRQAAGEQYF,16,TRBV4-3,NA,NA,TRBJ2-7
TGTGCCAGCAGTCAAGACAGGGGGCGATCAGATACGCAGTATTTT,CASSQDRGRSDTQYF,15,TRBV2,NA,TRBD1,TRBJ2-3
TGTGCCAGCAGCTTAGCGCGTTTGACAGGGTGGACCATGAGGGGCACAGATACGCAGTATTTT,CASSLARLTGWTMRGTDTQYF,21,TRBV7-8,NA,TRBD1,TRBJ2-3
TGCGCCAGCGGTTCCTTTCCGGGAAACTACGAGCAGTACTTC,CASGSFPGNYEQYF,14,TRBV5-1,few,NA,TRBJ2-7
TGTGCCAGCAGCCAAGGGGCAGGTGGTGGTCAGCCCCAGCATTTT,CASSQGAGGGQPQHF,15,TRBV4-2,NA,NA,TRBJ1-5
TGTGCCAGCAGCCCCAGGGGGGGAGCGGGGGGTGCCAATGAGCAGTTCTTC,CASSPRGGAGGANEQFF,17,TRBV7-3,NA,TRBD2,TRBJ2-1
TGCGCCAGCAGCTTGCCCGCGGGCGATACGCAGTATTTT,CASSLPAGDTQYF,13,TRBV5-1,once,NA,TRBJ2-3
TGTGCCAGCAAAGGACTAGCGAGCTACAATGAGCAGTTCTTC,CASKGLASYNEQFF,14,TRBV2,NA,TRBD2,TRBJ2-1
TGTGCCAGCAGCTTGGCCGCCGAGCAGTTCTTC,CASSLAAEQFF,11,TRBV7-2,NA,NA,TRBJ2-1
TGTGCCAGCAGTATAACAGGGGGCTTTGAAAAACTGTTTTTT,CASSITGGFEKLFF,14,TRBV6-5,NA,TRBD1,TRBJ1-4
TGTGCCAGCAGCGGGAGGGATACGCAGTATTTT,CASSGRDTQYF,11,TRBV28,NA,TRBD2,TRBJ2-3
TGTGCCAGCAGCGCCATGCGGGGGGGTAACGGGGAGCTGTTTTTT,CASSAMRGGNGELFF,15,TRBV9,NA,TRBD2,TRBJ2-2
TGTGCCACCAGCACGGAATTGTTTGGACAGGGGCAGAGTTATGAAAAACTGTTTTTT,CATSTELFGQGQSYEKLFF,19,TRBV15,NA,TRBD1,TRBJ1-4
TGTGCCAGTACTTCCTTCGCAGAGGGAGGCGGGGAGCTGTTTTTT,CASTSFAEGGGELFF,15,TRBV25-1,NA,NA,TRBJ2-2
TGTGCCAGCAGTGGCCTGACACTGGTTGGCACTGAAGCTTTCTTT,CASSGLTLVGTEAFF,15,TRBV2,NA,NA,TRBJ1-1
TGTGCCAGCAGTTACGGGGGTTTGATGAGCAATCAGCCCCAGCATTTT,CASSYGGLMSNQPQHF,16,TRBV28,few,NA,TRBJ1-5
TGTGCCAGCAGCCAACAGGGAACCCACGAGCAGTACTTC,CASSQQGTHEQYF,13,TRBV7-2,NA,NA,TRBJ2-7
TGTGCCAGCTCACCAGAGATGAACACTGAAGCTTTCTTT,CASSPEMNTEAFF,13,TRBV18,NA,NA,TRBJ1-1
TGCAGTGCCCTCTCAGGGGTCCGTACGTATTTT,CSALSGVRTYF,11,TRBV20-1,once,NA,TRBJ2-3
TGTGCCAGTAGTATTGAGGGAGGTTCAGATACGCAGTATTTT,CASSIEGGSDTQYF,14,TRBV19,once,NA,TRBJ2-3
TGTGCCAGCAGCTTAACGACAGGGGGGGGCAATAATCAGCCCCAGCATTTT,CASSLTTGGGNNQPQHF,17,TRBV7-9,NA,TRBD1,TRBJ1-5
TGTGCCTGGAGTGTAAGGGGTAGATCACCCCTCCACTTT,CAWSVRGRSPLHF,13,TRBV30,NA,NA,TRBJ1-6
TGCGCCAGCAGCTACGGGACAGGGGCGAATGAGCAGTTCTTC,CASSYGTGANEQFF,14,TRBV5-1,NA,TRBD1,TRBJ2-1
TGTGCCAGCAGCGCTGGACTTAGCTCCTACGAGCAGTACTTC,CASSAGLSSYEQYF,14,TRBV7-2,NA,NA,TRBJ2-7
TGTGCCAGCAGTGAAGCCCTTTTGTTCAATGAGCAGTTCTTC,CASSEALLFNEQFF,14,TRBV6-1,NA,NA,TRBJ2-1
TGTGCCAGCAGCAAGGGAGAGGGGGGGGCCCAGGACACTGAAGCTTTCTTT,CASSKGEGGAQDTEAFF,17,TRBV21-1,few,NA,TRBJ1-1
TGTGCCAGTAGTATAGCGGGTAGCGGGGAGACCCAGTACTTC,CASSIAGSGETQYF,14,TRBV19,once,TRBD2,TRBJ2-5
TGTGCCAGCAACCCGGGAGGAAACACCATATATTTT,CASNPGGNTIYF,12,TRBV9,NA,NA,TRBJ1-3
TGTGCCAGCAGAACAGGGAGCTCCTATAATTCACCCCTCCACTTT,CASRTGSSYNSPLHF,15,TRBV27,NA,NA,TRBJ1-6
TGTGCCAGCACCCATCGGACTAGCTACGAGCAGTACTTC,CASTHRTSYEQYF,13,TRBV5-8,NA,TRBD2,TRBJ2-7
TGTGCCAGCAGTTACAGGGGCCAAAATTCACCCCTCCACTTT,CASSYRGQNSPLHF,14,TRBV6-5,NA,NA,TRBJ1-6
TGTGCCAGTAGTATATCGGCCATGGGGCATTTATCGTCCCAGTACTTC,CASSISAMGHLSSQYF,16,TRBV19,NA,NA,TRBJ2-7
TGTGCCAGCAGTCGCCCGGGACTGCAAGAGACCCAGTACTTC,CASSRPGLQETQYF,14,TRBV28,NA,NA,TRBJ2-5
TGTGCCAGCAGCTTACTCGGCTCTGGAGCGGGAGCCCACGCTTTCTTT,CASSLLGSGAGAHAFF,16,TRBV7-6,NA,NA,TRBJ1-1
TGCGCCAGCAGCCTGACTAGCGGGGTCACAGATACGCAGTATTTT,CASSLTSGVTDTQYF,15,TRBV10-2,NA,TRBD2,TRBJ2-3
TGTGCCAGCATCCGGGACAGGGGTTCCTACGAGCAGTACTTC,CASIRDRGSYEQYF,14,TRBV28,NA,TRBD1,TRBJ2-7
TGTGCCAGCTCACCACCGTACAGTCTCCGGGGTGAAGCTTTCTTT,CASSPPYSLRGEAFF,15,TRBV18,NA,NA,TRBJ1-1
TGCGCCAGCAGCCTCCCGACAGGGGGGACTGAAGCTTTCTTT,CASSLPTGGTEAFF,14,TRBV5-1,once,TRBD1,TRBJ1-1
TGTGCCAGCAGCCCCCTAGCGGGAGGTGGTTACGAGCAGTACTTC,CASSPLAGGGYEQYF,15,TRBV7-3,NA,TRBD2,TRBJ2-7
TGTGCCAGCAGCTTAAAATACAGGAACACCGGGGAGCTGTTTTTT,CASSLKYRNTGELFF,15,TRBV11-2,NA,NA,TRBJ2-2
TGCGCCAGCAGCCATCCCGGGGAGAACACTGAAGCTTTCTTT,CASSHPGENTEAFF,14,TRBV4-1,NA,NA,TRBJ1-1
TGCGCCAGCAGCCAAGCCTGGACTAGCGGGAGAGGGGGTACGCAGTATTTT,CASSQAWTSGRGGTQYF,17,TRBV4-3,NA,TRBD2,TRBJ2-3
TGTGCCAGCAGTTACTCGTCAGACAGTTATGGCTACACCTTC,CASSYSSDSYGYTF,14,TRBV6-5,NA,NA,TRBJ1-2
TGTGCCAGCAGCTTAGGTCGACAGTCTGGAAACACCATATATTTT,CASSLGRQSGNTIYF,15,TRBV13,NA,NA,TRBJ1-3
TGTGCCTGGAAATCCGGTTTGGTGAACACTGAAGCTTTCTTT,CAWKSGLVNTEAFF,14,TRBV30,NA,NA,TRBJ1-1
TGCGCCAGCAGCCAAATGGGGCCCGGGAGAGCTTTCTTT,CASSQMGPGRAFF,13,TRBV4-3,NA,NA,TRBJ1-1
TGTGCCAGTAGTATTAAACTAGTAGATACGCAGTATTTT,CASSIKLVDTQYF,13,TRBV19,NA,NA,TRBJ2-3